This TCR beta chain is from a study of blood T cells in healthy people across ages. CDR3 length equals 15 residues. Germline V gives CDR1 SGHAT, CDR2 FQNNGV. V was trimmed by 2 bases and J by 0 bases, leaving 8 bases between them. It was with a sample-barcoded 5' primer and a J-beta primer mix that a second PCR of about 6 to 11 cycles was run. Each of the cDNA molecules was tagged by a template-switch adaptor with 12 random nucleotides. MiXCR, run by TCRdb on the 5' RACE reads, gives a single entry per CDR3 protein. The sample has over a million distinct CDR3 sequences, 55% to 75% seen once. This clonotype was observed a few times. Antigen unknown. Study-wide points: Those diversity estimates obtained from one million T cells were thought to be underestimates.

This clonotype originated in a man between 18 and 35 years old in good health. The sequencing sample was made of blood. The V gene is TRBV11-2, the J gene TRBJ2-4; D not resolved. CDR3 residues: CASSLPEQAKNIQYF. The CDR3 nucleotides read TGTGCCAGCAGCTTACCGGAACAAGCCAAAAACATTCAGTACTTC.